This record covers a single T cell receptor (beta chain). Its antigen is undetermined. It was with 60 Vbeta and 13 Jbeta primers that the PCR ran. Some clones are missing from TCRdb's copy, which holds only in-frame ones; the method was immunoSEQ multiplex PCR. This table holds more than 50,000 clones, more than 70% found once. This entry belongs to a study of cytomegalovirus exposure and HLA in healthy donors. Study-wide results and caveats: In an earlier analysis, about 87% or about 30%: the productive usage of most TCR beta V segments. Among CMV-associated TCR beta chains, most appeared HLA-restricted in a later analysis. Association of a missense DCLRE1C variant with TCR beta V- and J-gene trimming was reported in a later analysis.

This CDR3 contains 13 residues. Germline V gene sequence: CDR1 LNHNV, CDR2 YYDKDF (reference sequence). V was clipped by 8 bases and J by 6 bases, with 13 bases between them. This chain connects TRBV15 to TRBJ1-4; tentative D call: TRBD1 (5 bases). Sequenced: PBMCs. The sequence was obtained from a woman aged 40 to 50 in good health and CMV-seropositive. The CDR3 reads CATSGVMDEKLFF. The CDR3 nucleotides read TGTGCCACCTCGGGGGTGATGGATGAAAAACTGTTTTTT.